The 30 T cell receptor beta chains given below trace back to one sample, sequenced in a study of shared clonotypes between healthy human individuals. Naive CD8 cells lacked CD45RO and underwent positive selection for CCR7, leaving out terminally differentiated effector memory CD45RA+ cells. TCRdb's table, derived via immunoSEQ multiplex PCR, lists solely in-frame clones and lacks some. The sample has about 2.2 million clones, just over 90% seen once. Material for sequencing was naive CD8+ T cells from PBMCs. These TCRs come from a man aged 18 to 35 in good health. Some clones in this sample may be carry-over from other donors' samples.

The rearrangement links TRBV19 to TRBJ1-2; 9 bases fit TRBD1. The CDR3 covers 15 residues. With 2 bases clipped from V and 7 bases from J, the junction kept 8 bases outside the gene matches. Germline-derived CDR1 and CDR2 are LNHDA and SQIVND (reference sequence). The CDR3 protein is CASSISGQGLGGYTF. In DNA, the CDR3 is TGTGCCAGTAGTATATCCGGACAGGGGTTGGGTGGCTACACCTTC.

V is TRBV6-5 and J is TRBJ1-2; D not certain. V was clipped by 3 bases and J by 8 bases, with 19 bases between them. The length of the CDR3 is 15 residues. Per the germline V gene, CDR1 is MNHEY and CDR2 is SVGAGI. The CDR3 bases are TGTGCCAGCAGTTATTATGTCGGTTTATCTGGGGGCTACACCTTC. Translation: CASSYYVGLSGGYTF.

The CDR3 DNA sequence: TGTGCCAGCAGCGCTCCGGGTTTACCGCCTGAAGCTTTCTTT. Protein sequence: CASSAPGLPPEAFF. The chain joins TRBV7-9 to TRBJ1-1, with D unclear. The CDR3 loop spans 14 amino acids. Trimming cost V 5 bases and J 6 bases, with 16 bases left between them. CDR1 and CDR2 (germline): SEHNR, FQNEAQ (reference sequence).

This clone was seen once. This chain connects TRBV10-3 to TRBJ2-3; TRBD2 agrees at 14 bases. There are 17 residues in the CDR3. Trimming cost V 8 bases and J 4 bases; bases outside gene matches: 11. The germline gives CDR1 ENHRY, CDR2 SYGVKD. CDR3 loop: CAIAGGLAGGGADTQYF. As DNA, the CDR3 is TGTGCCATCGCGGGAGGACTAGCGGGAGGTGGGGCAGATACGCAGTATTTT.

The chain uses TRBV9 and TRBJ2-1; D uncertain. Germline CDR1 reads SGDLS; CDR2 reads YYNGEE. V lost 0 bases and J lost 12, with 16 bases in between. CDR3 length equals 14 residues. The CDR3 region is CASSVAHVSDGQFF. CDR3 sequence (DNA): TGTGCCAGCAGCGTAGCCCACGTCTCGGATGGGCAGTTCTTC.

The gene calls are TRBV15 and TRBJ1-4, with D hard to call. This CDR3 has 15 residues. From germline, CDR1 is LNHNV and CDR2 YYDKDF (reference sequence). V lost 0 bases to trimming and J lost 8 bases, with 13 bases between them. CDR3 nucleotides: TGTGCCACCAGCAGAGATTTCACAGCACGAGAAAAACTGTTTTTT. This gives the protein CATSRDFTAREKLFF.

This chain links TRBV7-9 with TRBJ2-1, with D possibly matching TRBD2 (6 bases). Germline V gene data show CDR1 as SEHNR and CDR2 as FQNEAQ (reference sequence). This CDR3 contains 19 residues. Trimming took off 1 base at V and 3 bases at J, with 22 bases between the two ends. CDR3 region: CASSLGVISGRRDYNEQFF. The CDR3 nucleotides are TGTGCCAGCAGCTTAGGTGTTATAAGCGGGCGACGTGACTACAATGAGCAGTTCTTC.

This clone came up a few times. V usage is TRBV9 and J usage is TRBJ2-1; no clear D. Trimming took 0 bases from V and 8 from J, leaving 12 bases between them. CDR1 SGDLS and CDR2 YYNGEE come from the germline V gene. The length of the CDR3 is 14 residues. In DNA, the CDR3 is TGTGCCAGCAGCGTAGGGGGTAGCAACGATGAGCAGTTCTTC. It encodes CASSVGGSNDEQFF. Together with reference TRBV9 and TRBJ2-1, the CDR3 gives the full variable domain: DSGVTQTPKHLITATGQRVTLRCSPRSGDLSVYWYQQSLDQGLQFLIQYYNGEERAKGNILERFSAQQFPDLHSELNLSSLELGDSALYFCASSVGGSNDEQFFGPGTRLTVL.

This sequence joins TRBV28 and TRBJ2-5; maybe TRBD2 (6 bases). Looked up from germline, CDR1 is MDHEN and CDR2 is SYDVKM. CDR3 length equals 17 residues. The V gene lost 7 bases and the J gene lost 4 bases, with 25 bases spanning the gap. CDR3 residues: CASNPLESGEMGETQYF. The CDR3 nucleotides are TGTGCCAGCAACCCCTTGGAGTCGGGAGAAATGGGAGAGACCCAGTACTTC.

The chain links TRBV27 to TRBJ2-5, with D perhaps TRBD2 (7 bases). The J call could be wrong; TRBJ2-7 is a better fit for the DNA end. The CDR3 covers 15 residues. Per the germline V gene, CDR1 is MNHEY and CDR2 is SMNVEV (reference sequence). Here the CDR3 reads CASSLRGRALYEQYF. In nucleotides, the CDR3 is TGTGCCAGCAGTTTAAGGGGGAGGGCCCTCTACGAGCAGTACTTC.

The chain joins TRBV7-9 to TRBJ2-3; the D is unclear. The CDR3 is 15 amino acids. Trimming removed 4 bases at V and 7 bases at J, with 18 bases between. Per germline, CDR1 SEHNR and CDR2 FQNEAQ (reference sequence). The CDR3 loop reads CASSSTAGYLNTQYF. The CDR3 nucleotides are TGTGCCAGCAGCTCAACGGCTGGCTACCTGAATACGCAGTATTTT.

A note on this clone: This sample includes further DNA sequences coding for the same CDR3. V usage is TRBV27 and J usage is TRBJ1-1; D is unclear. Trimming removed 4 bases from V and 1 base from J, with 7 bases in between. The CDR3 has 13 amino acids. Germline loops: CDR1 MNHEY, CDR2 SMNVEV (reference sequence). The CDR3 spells CASSWTGNTEAFF. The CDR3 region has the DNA TGTGCCAGCAGTTGGACGGGGAACACTGAAGCTTTCTTT.

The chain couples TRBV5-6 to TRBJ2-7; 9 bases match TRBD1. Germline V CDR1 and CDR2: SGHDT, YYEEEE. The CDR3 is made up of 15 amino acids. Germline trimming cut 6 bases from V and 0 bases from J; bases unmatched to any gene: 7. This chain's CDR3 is CASNLRDRASYEQYF. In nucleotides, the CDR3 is TGTGCCAGCAACTTAAGGGACAGGGCCTCCTACGAGCAGTACTTC.

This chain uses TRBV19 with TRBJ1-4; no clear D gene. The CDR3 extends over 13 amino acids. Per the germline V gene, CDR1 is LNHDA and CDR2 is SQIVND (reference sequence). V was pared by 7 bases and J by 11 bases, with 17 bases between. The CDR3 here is CASTPGAVSKLFF. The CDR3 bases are TGTGCCAGTACCCCGGGTGCAGTATCTAAACTGTTTTTT. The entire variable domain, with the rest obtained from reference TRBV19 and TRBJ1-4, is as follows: DGGITQSPKYLFRKEGQNVTLSCEQNLNHDAMYWYRQDPGQGLRLIYYSQIVNDFQKGDIAEGYSVSREKKESFPLTVTSAQKNPTAFYLCASTPGAVSKLFFGSGTQLSVL.

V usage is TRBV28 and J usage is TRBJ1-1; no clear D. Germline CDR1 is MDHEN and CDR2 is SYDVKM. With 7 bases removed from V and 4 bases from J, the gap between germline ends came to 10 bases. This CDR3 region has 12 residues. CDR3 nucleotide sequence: TGTGCCAGCACCGACGACGCCACTGAAGCTTTCTTT. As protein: CASTDDATEAFF.

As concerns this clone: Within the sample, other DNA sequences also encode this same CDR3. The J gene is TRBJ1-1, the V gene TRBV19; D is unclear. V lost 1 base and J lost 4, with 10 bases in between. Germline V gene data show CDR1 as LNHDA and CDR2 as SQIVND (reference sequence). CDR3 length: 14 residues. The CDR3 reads CASSIGEGGTEAFF. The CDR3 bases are TGTGCCAGTAGTATAGGGGAGGGAGGCACTGAAGCTTTCTTT.

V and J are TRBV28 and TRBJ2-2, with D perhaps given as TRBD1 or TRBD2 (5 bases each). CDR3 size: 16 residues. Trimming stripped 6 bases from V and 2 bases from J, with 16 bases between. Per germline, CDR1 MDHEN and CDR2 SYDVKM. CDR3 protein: CASSPGQGRNTGELFF. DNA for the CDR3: TGTGCCAGCAGCCCCGGGCAGGGACGAAACACCGGGGAGCTGTTTTTT.

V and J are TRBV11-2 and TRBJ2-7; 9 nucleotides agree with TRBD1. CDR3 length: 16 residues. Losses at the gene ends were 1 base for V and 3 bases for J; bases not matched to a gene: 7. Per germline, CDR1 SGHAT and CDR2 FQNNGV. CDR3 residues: CASSLGWDRDFYEQYF. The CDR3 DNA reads TGTGCCAGCAGCTTAGGGTGGGACAGGGACTTCTACGAGCAGTACTTC.

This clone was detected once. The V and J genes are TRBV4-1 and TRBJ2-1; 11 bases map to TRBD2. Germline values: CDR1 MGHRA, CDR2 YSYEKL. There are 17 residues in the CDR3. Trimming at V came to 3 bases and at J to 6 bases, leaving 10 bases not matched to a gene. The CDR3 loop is CASSHPITSGRVNEQFF. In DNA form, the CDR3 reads TGCGCCAGCAGCCACCCTATCACTAGCGGGAGAGTCAATGAGCAGTTCTTC.

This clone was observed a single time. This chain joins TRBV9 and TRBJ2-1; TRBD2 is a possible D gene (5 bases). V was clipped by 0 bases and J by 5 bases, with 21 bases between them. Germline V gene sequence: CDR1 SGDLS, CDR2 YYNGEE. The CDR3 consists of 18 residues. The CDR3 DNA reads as TGTGCCAGCAGCGTAGCTACTTTGTTGTCGGGAAAGCACAATGAGCAGTTCTTC. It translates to CASSVATLLSGKHNEQFF.

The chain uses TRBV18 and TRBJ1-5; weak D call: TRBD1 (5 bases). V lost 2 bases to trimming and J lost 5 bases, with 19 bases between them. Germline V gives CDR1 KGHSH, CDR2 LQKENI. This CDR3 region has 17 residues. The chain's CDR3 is CASSPDKQILGDQPQHF. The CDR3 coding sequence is TGTGCCAGCTCACCAGATAAACAGATTTTGGGGGATCAGCCCCAGCATTTT. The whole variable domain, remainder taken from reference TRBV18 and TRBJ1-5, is NAGVMQNPRHLVRRRGQEARLRCSPMKGHSHVYWYRQLPEEGLKFMVYLQKENIIDESGMPKERFSAEFPKEGPSILRIQQVVRGDSAAYFCASSPDKQILGDQPQHFGDGTRLSIL.

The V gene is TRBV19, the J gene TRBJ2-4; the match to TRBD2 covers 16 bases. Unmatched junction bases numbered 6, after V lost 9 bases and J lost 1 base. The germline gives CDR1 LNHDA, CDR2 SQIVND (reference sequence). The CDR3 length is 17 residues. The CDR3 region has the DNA TGTGCCAGCCGGGGACTAGCGGGAGGGTTTGCCAAAAACATTCAGTACTTC. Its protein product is CASRGLAGGFAKNIQYF.

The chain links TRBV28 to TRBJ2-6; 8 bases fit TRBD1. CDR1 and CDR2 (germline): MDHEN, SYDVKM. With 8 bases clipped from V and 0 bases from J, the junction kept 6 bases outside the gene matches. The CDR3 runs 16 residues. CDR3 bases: TGTGCCAGCGGGCGGGACAGGCGCTCTGGGGCCAACGTCCTGACTTTC. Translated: CASGRDRRSGANVLTF.

The CDR3 DNA reads as TGTGCCAGCAGCCCTAGACTAGCGGGAACTCTATACGAGCAGTACTTC. As protein: CASSPRLAGTLYEQYF. The V and J genes are TRBV7-9 and TRBJ2-7; 11 bases align to TRBD2. This CDR3 is built from 16 residues. Trimming removed 5 bases from V and 4 bases from J; junction bases left unmatched: 10. From germline, CDR1 is SEHNR and CDR2 FQNEAQ (reference sequence).

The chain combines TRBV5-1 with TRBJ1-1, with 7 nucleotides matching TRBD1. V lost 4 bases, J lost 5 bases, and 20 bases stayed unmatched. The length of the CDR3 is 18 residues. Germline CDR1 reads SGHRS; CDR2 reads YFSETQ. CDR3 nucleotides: TGCGCCAGCAGCCTGGGCTTGGGTGAGGGGGCGCGGTGGACTGAAGCTTTCTTT. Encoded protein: CASSLGLGEGARWTEAFF.

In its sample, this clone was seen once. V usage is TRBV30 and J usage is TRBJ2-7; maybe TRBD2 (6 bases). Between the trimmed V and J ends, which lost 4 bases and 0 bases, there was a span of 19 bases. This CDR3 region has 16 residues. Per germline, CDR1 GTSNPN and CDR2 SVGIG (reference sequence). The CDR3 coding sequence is TGTGCCTGGACCACAGATTCGGGAGCGGACTCCTACGAGCAGTACTTC. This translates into CAWTTDSGADSYEQYF.

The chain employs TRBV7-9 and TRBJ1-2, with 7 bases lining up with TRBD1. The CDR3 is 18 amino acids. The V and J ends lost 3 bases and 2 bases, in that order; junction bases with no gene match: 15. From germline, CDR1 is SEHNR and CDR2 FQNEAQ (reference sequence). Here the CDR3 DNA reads TGTGCCAGCAGCTTTTATAGTTCTACGGGACAGCCAAACTATGGCTACACCTTC. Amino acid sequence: CASSFYSSTGQPNYGYTF.

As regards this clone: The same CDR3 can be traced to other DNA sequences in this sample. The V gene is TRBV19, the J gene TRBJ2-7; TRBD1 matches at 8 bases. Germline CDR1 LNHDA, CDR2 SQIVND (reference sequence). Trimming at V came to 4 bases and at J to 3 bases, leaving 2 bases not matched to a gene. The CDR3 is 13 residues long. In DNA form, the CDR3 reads TGTGCCAGTAGTACCGGGACAGGCTACGAGCAGTACTTC. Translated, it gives CASSTGTGYEQYF.

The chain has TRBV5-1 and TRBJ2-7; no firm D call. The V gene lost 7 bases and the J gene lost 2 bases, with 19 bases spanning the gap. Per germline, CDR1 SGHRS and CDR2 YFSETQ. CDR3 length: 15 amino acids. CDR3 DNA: TGCGCCAGCCGACTTTCAACCGGGTCGACCTACGAGCAGTACTTC. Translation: CASRLSTGSTYEQYF. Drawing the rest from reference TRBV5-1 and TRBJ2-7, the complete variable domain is KAGVTQTPRYLIKTRGQQVTLSCSPISGHRSVSWYQQTPGQGLQFLFEYFSETQRNKGNFPGRFSGRQFSNSRSEMNVSTLELGDSALYLCASRLSTGSTYEQYFGPGTRLTVT.

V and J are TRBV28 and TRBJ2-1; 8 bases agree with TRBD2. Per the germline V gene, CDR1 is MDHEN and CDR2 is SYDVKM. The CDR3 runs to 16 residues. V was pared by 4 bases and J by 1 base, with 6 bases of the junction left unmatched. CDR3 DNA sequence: TGTGCCAGCAGTTCGATAGCGGGACGGTCCTACAATGAGCAGTTCTTC. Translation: CASSSIAGRSYNEQFF.